This is a list of T cell receptor beta chains from one sample in a study of resident and recirculating memory T cells in vitiligo. The repertoire was sequenced with immunoSEQ multiplex PCR; TCRdb's copy has only in-frame clones and lacks some. The table records tens of thousands of clones, 80% to 95% of them present only once. The specimen was blood. These receptors came from a male donor with vitiligo. Each CDR3 is given with its conserved first and last residue. A D gene is named only where the DNA matches it firmly. Clone size is given for some rows only: seen once, a few or many times, or a class if the clone is expanded.

v_call,d_call,cdr3_length,j_call,clone_size,cdr3_nt,cdr3_aa
TRBV4-1,TRBD1,13,TRBJ2-1,NA,TGCGCCAGCAGCCGACAGGGGGCTATTGAGCAGTTCTTC,CASSRQGAIEQFF
TRBV9,NA,14,TRBJ2-2,NA,TGTGCCAGCAGCGTAGCAGGGTTGAGCGGGGAGCTGTTTTTT,CASSVAGLSGELFF
TRBV6-1,TRBD2,17,TRBJ2-7,NA,TGTGCCAGCAGTGCTACCCCCGGGACTAGCGGGACCTACGAGCAGTACTTC,CASSATPGTSGTYEQYF
TRBV5-1,NA,14,TRBJ2-2,NA,TGCGCCAGCAGCTTCTATACCAACACCGGGGAGCTGTTTTTT,CASSFYTNTGELFF
TRBV14,NA,13,TRBJ1-2,NA,TGTGCCAGCAGCCAAGGGACAGTGAATCACTACACCTTC,CASSQGTVNHYTF
TRBV7-2,NA,13,TRBJ1-2,NA,TGTGCCAGCAGCTGGGACACTAACTATGGCTACACCTTC,CASSWDTNYGYTF
TRBV21-1,NA,16,TRBJ1-1,once,TGTGCCAGCAGCAAAAGTAGCTTAGACGGGAACACTGAAGCTTTCTTT,CASSKSSLDGNTEAFF
TRBV19,TRBD1,13,TRBJ1-1,NA,TGTGCCAGTAGGGACAGGGGAAACACTGAAGCTTTCTTT,CASRDRGNTEAFF
TRBV11-2,NA,13,TRBJ1-4,NA,TGTGCCAGCAGCCTCCGCGACATGGAAAAACTGTTTTTT,CASSLRDMEKLFF
TRBV6-5,NA,11,TRBJ2-2,NA,TGTGCCAGCAGTTACCGCGGGGAGCTGTTTTTT,CASSYRGELFF
TRBV11-1,TRBD2,15,TRBJ2-2,NA,TGTGCCAGCAGTCCTAAACTAGCGGGTACCGGGGAGCTGTTTTTT,CASSPKLAGTGELFF
TRBV7-8,TRBD1,15,TRBJ1-2,NA,TGTGCCAGCAGCATCGACAGGGGGTTGACGTATGGCTACACCTTC,CASSIDRGLTYGYTF
TRBV18,TRBD1,14,TRBJ2-3,NA,TGTGCCAGCTCACGGGCAGGGGGAGCAGATACGCAGTATTTT,CASSRAGGADTQYF
TRBV4-1,NA,15,TRBJ2-1,NA,TGCGCCAGCAGCCAAGATAACAGGGTAAGCAATGAGCAGTTCTTC,CASSQDNRVSNEQFF
TRBV7-7,NA,13,TRBJ2-3,once,TGTGCCAGCAGCGCAAAAACAGGGGGGGGCAAGTATTTT,CASSAKTGGGKYF
TRBV28,TRBD1,15,TRBJ1-1,NA,TGTGCCAGCAGGTGGACAGGGGGATTGAACACTGAAGCTTTCTTT,CASRWTGGLNTEAFF
TRBV7-8,TRBD1,16,TRBJ2-5,NA,TGTGCCAGCAGCCCGAATCACAACAGGGGGAGGGAGACCCAGTACTTC,CASSPNHNRGRETQYF
TRBV7-7,TRBD1,13,TRBJ2-5,once,TGTGCCAGCAGCTCGGGACAGGGGGGGACCCAGTACTTC,CASSSGQGGTQYF
TRBV4-2,TRBD1,16,TRBJ2-7,NA,TGTGCCAGCAGCCAAGATAGGGACAGGGGAACCTACGAGCAGTACTTC,CASSQDRDRGTYEQYF
TRBV9,TRBD1,17,TRBJ1-2,NA,TGTGCCAGCAGCGCAGGACAGGGCTTGGGAGCTAACTATGGCTACACCTTC,CASSAGQGLGANYGYTF
TRBV6-5,NA,12,TRBJ2-7,NA,TGTGCCAGCAGGAAACAGGCCTACGAGCAGTACTTC,CASRKQAYEQYF
TRBV9,NA,13,TRBJ2-5,once,TGTGCCAGCAGCGTCCAGGGTCAAGAGACCCAGTACTTC,CASSVQGQETQYF
TRBV7-2,NA,12,TRBJ1-2,NA,TGTGCCAGCAGCTTACCCAGCTATGGCTACACCTTC,CASSLPSYGYTF
TRBV29-1,NA,12,TRBJ1-2,NA,TGCAGCGTTGCGTCTCTAAAAAATGGCTACACCTTC,CSVASLKNGYTF
TRBV7-3,TRBD1,16,TRBJ2-7,NA,TGTGCCAGCAGCCGACGCGGGACAGGGGGTCTAAACGAGCAGTACTTC,CASSRRGTGGLNEQYF
TRBV4-3,NA,17,TRBJ1-1,NA,TGCGCCAGCAGCCAAGGGGGCAGGGTTGCGGGAAACACTGAAGCTTTCTTT,CASSQGGRVAGNTEAFF
TRBV6-1,NA,15,TRBJ1-2,NA,TGTGCCAGCAGGCCGGAGGGGGGGCATGGTTATGGCTACACCTTC,CASRPEGGHGYGYTF
TRBV6-1,TRBD1,15,TRBJ2-5,NA,TGTGCCAGCAGTGTAGGACAGGGGGCAACGGAGACCCAGTACTTC,CASSVGQGATETQYF
TRBV10-3,NA,15,TRBJ1-5,NA,TGTGCCATCAGTGAGACAGGGAATGGCTATCAGCCCCAGCATTTT,CAISETGNGYQPQHF
TRBV5-4,TRBD2,15,TRBJ2-1,NA,TGTGCCAGCAGCTTGACTAGCGGGGTCGGGAATGAGCAGTTCTTC,CASSLTSGVGNEQFF
TRBV6-6,TRBD1,13,TRBJ1-2,NA,TGTGCCAGCAGCCTCGGGACAGGCTATGGCTACACCTTC,CASSLGTGYGYTF
TRBV5-1,NA,14,TRBJ1-6,NA,TGCGCCAGCAGCTTGGGACAGGATAATTCACCCCTCCACTTT,CASSLGQDNSPLHF
TRBV28,TRBD2,15,TRBJ2-5,NA,TGTGCCAGCAGTGAAGGGACTAGCGGGAAAGAGACCCAGTACTTC,CASSEGTSGKETQYF
TRBV7-9,NA,11,TRBJ1-2,NA,TGTGCCAGCAGCTTAGTACAGAGCTACACCTTC,CASSLVQSYTF
TRBV19,TRBD2,17,TRBJ2-3,NA,TGTGCCAGTAGTCTCCGTTCTAGCGGGGCGAACACAGATACGCAGTATTTT,CASSLRSSGANTDTQYF
TRBV6-6,TRBD1,15,TRBJ1-6,NA,TGTGCCAGCAGTTACCGGAAAGGGACAGATTCACCCCTCCACTTT,CASSYRKGTDSPLHF
TRBV4-3,NA,16,TRBJ1-2,NA,TGCGCCAGCAGCCAAGATGTTCAGGGGTCCACGTATGGCTACACCTTC,CASSQDVQGSTYGYTF
TRBV6-1,NA,15,TRBJ1-5,once,TGTGCCAGCAGTGAGAACAGGGTTGGCAATCAGCCCCAGCATTTT,CASSENRVGNQPQHF
TRBV30,NA,14,TRBJ1-5,NA,TGTGCCTGGGGGCAGGGGACGAGCAATCAGCCCCAGCATTTT,CAWGQGTSNQPQHF
TRBV2,NA,14,TRBJ1-4,NA,TGTGCCAGCAGTGAAGAGCAGGGTAATGAAAAACTGTTTTTT,CASSEEQGNEKLFF
TRBV7-2,TRBD1,15,TRBJ1-6,NA,TGTGCCAGCAGCGCAGACAGGGGGTATAATTCACCCCTCCACTTT,CASSADRGYNSPLHF
TRBV4-3,TRBD1,16,TRBJ2-3,NA,TGCGCCAGCAGCCAAGTCGCGGGACAGGGGGCATATACGCAGTATTTT,CASSQVAGQGAYTQYF
TRBV7-2,TRBD1,15,TRBJ1-1,NA,TGTGCCAGCAGCTGGGGGACAGACATGAACACTGAAGCTTTCTTT,CASSWGTDMNTEAFF
TRBV6-1,TRBD1,16,TRBJ2-3,NA,TGTGCCAGCAGTGGTCTAGGGACAGGGGACTCAGATACGCAGTATTTT,CASSGLGTGDSDTQYF
TRBV5-6,TRBD1,16,TRBJ2-5,NA,TGTGCCAGCAGCTTCACGCAGGGGGCTCTCCGAGAGACCCAGTACTTC,CASSFTQGALRETQYF